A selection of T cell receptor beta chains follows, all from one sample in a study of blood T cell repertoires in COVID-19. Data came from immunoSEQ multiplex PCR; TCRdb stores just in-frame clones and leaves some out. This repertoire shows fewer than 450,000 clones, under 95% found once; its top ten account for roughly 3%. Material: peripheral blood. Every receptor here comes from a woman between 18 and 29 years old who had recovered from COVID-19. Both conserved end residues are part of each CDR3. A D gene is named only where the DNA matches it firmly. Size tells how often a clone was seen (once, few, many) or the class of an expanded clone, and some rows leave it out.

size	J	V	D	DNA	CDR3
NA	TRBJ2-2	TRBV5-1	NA	TGCGCCAGCAGCTCCGGACAGATGAACACCGGGGAGCTGTTTTTT	CASSSGQMNTGELFF
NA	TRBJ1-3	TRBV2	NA	TGTGCCAGCAGTGAACAGGGTGCTGGAAACACCATATATTTT	CASSEQGAGNTIYF
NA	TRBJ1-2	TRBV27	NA	TGTGCCAGCAGTTCCGCCTTTCGCCAGGGCCGGGCCCGCTATGGCTACACCTTC	CASSSAFRQGRARYGYTF
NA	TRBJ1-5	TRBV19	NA	TGTGCCAGTAGTATAGTCCTGGGCATCCTGGACAATCAGCCCCAGCATTTT	CASSIVLGILDNQPQHF
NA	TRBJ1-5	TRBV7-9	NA	TGTGCCAGCAGCCTTTCTACGGGGAATCAGCCCCAGCATTTT	CASSLSTGNQPQHF
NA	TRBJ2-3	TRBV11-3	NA	TGTGCCAGCAGCTTATTTCAGCGGGTTAGCACAGATACGCAGTATTTT	CASSLFQRVSTDTQYF
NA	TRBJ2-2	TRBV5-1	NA	TGCGCCAGCAGCTTGGAGATCGGTAGCTCCGGGGAGCTGTTTTTT	CASSLEIGSSGELFF
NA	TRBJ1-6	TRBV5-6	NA	TGTGCCAGCAGCTTGTTCTTGGGGGCTAAAAATTCACCCCTCCACTTT	CASSLFLGAKNSPLHF
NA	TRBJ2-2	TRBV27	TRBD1	TGTGCCAGCAGTACAGGGGGCACGACCGGGGAGCTGTTTTTT	CASSTGGTTGELFF
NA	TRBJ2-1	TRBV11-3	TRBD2	TGTGCCAGCAGCCCACTAGCGGGACACAATGAGCAGTTCTTC	CASSPLAGHNEQFF
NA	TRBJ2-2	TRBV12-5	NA	TGTGCTAGTGCCCCTTATTTCGGGGAGCTGTTTTTT	CASAPYFGELFF
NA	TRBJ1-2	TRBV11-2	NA	TGTGCCAGCAGCCCCATCAGGGACTCTCATAACTATGGCTACACCTTC	CASSPIRDSHNYGYTF
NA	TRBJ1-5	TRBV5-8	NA	TGTGCCAGCAGCCCTGAGGTCCAGCATTTT	CASSPEVQHF
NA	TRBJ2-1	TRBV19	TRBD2	TGTGCCAGTAGTATAGATTGGACTAGGGGCAATGAGCAGTTCTTC	CASSIDWTRGNEQFF
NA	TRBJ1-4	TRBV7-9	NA	TGTGCCAGCAGCCCACTCCCAAAAAAGACAGTGAATGAAAAACTGTTTTTT	CASSPLPKKTVNEKLFF
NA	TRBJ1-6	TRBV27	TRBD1	TGTGCCAGCAGTTTTTCTGGGACAGGGGGTTCACCCCTCCACTTT	CASSFSGTGGSPLHF
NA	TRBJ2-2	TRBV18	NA	TGTGCCAGCTCAGATGTTCAGTACACCGGGGAGCTGTTTTTT	CASSDVQYTGELFF
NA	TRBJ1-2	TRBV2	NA	TGTGCCAGCCTCCCAGAGCAGGGCTATACTTATGGCTACACCTTC	CASLPEQGYTYGYTF
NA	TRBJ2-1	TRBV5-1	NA	TGCGCCAGCAGCTTGGTTGGTCTGGGAAATTTTAGAGGAGGCTACAATGAGCAGTTCTTC	CASSLVGLGNFRGGYNEQFF
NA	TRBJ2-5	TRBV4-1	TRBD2	TGCGCCAGCAGCCAAGCGACTAGCGGGAGGAGGTCAGGCCAAGAGACCCAGTACTTC	CASSQATSGRRSGQETQYF
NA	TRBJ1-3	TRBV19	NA	TGTGCCAGTACCCGGGGACTGCCGCGGGGAAACACCATATATTTT	CASTRGLPRGNTIYF
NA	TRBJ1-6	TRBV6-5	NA	TGTGCCAGCACGAAGACAGAAAATTCACCCCTCCACTTT	CASTKTENSPLHF
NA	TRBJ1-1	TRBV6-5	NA	TGTGCCAGCAGCCACGGGGAGGCCCGGAACACTGAAGCTTTCTTT	CASSHGEARNTEAFF
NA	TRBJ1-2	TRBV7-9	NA	TGTGCCAGCAGCTACGGGGGTTCTGGTGGCTACACCTTC	CASSYGGSGGYTF
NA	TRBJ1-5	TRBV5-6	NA	TGTGCCAGCAGCTTGAGGTCCAGACTTAGCAATCAGCCCCAGCATTTT	CASSLRSRLSNQPQHF
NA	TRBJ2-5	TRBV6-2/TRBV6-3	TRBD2	TGTGCCAGCAGTTACTTTGGCGGGGGGTTGGGGACCCAGTACTTC	CASSYFGGGLGTQYF
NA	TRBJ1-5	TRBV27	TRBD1	TGTGCCAGCAGCAGACAGGGCGGCAATCAGCCCCAGCATTTT	CASSRQGGNQPQHF
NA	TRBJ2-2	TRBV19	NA	TGTGCCAGTAGGGCAACCGGGGAGCTGTTTTTT	CASRATGELFF
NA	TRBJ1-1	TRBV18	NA	TGTGCCAGCTCACCTGTAGCGGGCAGTCTAAGTCTGAACACTGAAGCTTTCTTT	CASSPVAGSLSLNTEAFF
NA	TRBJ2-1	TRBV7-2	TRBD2	TGTGCCAGCAGCTTAGGGAGCGGGAACTACAATGAGCAGTTCTTC	CASSLGSGNYNEQFF
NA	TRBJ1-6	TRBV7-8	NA	TGTGCCAGCAGCTTCGGGGGGTACGGTTCACCCCTCCACTTT	CASSFGGYGSPLHF
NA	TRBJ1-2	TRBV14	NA	TGTGCCAGCAGCCAAGATCTTCGGAGCGGCTACACCTTC	CASSQDLRSGYTF
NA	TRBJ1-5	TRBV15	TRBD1	TGTGCCACCAGCGCTCGGGTCGGGACAGGGTTCAATCAGCCCCAGCATTTT	CATSARVGTGFNQPQHF
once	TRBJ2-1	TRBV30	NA	TGTGCCTGGAGTCCGGGTTTCAATGAGCAGTTCTTC	CAWSPGFNEQFF
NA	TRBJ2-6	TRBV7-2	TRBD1	TGTGCCAGCAGCTACAACAGGGGTTTTGGGGCCAACGTCCTGACTTTC	CASSYNRGFGANVLTF
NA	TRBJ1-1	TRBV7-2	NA	TGTGCCAGCAGCTTAGAGAGATTGTCTGAAGCTTTCTTT	CASSLERLSEAFF
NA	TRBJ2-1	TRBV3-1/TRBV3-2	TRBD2	TGTGCCAGCAGCCATGAACAAGTCTCTTCGACTAGCTTCTCCTACAATGAGCAGTTCTTC	CASSHEQVSSTSFSYNEQFF
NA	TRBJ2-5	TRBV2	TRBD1	TGTGCCAGCAAGGGGGCGACAGGGGGCGGGGAGACCCAGTACTTC	CASKGATGGGETQYF
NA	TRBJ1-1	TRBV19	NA	TGTGCCAGTAGTACACAGGGTAATAAAGCTTTCTTT	CASSTQGNKAFF
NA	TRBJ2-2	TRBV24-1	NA	TGTGCCACGGGAAGGGAGGTTACCGGGGAGCTGTTTTTT	CATGREVTGELFF
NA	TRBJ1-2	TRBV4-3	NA	TGCGCCAGCAGCCAAGATTTCGTTGGGAGAAACTATGGCTACACCTTC	CASSQDFVGRNYGYTF
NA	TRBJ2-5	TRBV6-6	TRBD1	TGTGCCAGCAGTTACTCGGACAGGGGGGCTGAGACCCAGTACTTC	CASSYSDRGAETQYF
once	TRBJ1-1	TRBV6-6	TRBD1	TGTGCCAGCAGTTACGGACAGGGGGCCACTGAAGCTTTCTTT	CASSYGQGATEAFF
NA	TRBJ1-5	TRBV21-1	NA	TGTGCCAGCATTGGGGGGGTTAGCAATCAGCCCCAGCATTTT	CASIGGVSNQPQHF
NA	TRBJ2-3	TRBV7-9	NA	TGTGCCAGCAGCTTTACCCCACCCGGGGAAGGGAAGCCAACAGATACGCAGTATTTT	CASSFTPPGEGKPTDTQYF
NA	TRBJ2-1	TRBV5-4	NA	TGTGCCAGCAGCTTGTCAAGGGGTGAGCAGTTCTTC	CASSLSRGEQFF
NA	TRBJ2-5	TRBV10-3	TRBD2	TGTGCCATCAGTGAGGGTCTAGCGGGAGGGAGGTACCAAGAGACCCAGTACTTC	CAISEGLAGGRYQETQYF
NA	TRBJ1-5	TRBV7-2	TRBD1	TGTGCCAGCAGCTCAAGGGGGCGCGGCAATCAGCCCCAGCATTTT	CASSSRGRGNQPQHF
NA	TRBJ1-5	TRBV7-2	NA	TGTGCCAGCAGCTTAGCGGGGGCGGTGTTGGGTTTCGGTCAGCCCCAGCATTTT	CASSLAGAVLGFGQPQHF
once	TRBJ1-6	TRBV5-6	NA	TGTGCCAGCAGCTTGGACAGGGCATATAGTAGTTCACCCCTCCACTTT	CASSLDRAYSSSPLHF
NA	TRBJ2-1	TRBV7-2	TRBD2	TGTGCCAGCAGCTTAGGGCGGGCGGGAGTGCGGAATGAGCAGTTCTTC	CASSLGRAGVRNEQFF